This paragraph covers one T cell receptor beta chain sequence. What it recognizes is unknown. The study pooled second doses at about 4 or about 12 weeks. Repertoires were generated with immunoSEQ multiplex PCR, while TCRdb's copy carries only in-frame clones and drops some. Altogether about 140,000 clones are present, more than 70% being singletons, with the ten largest covering 3.1%. The sample comes from a study of T cell responses to AZD1222 COVID-19 vaccine. The study's findings and limits: Most donors were white British, females outnumbered males, and clonal diversity was possibly underestimated. Across the whole spike, CD4 TCRs peaked at regions 160-218 and 743-854. Baseline seropositives among AZD1222 recipients totaled only six or seven.

The trim removed 8 bases at V and 16 bases at J, leaving 17 bases unmatched. The CDR3 contains 12 residues. CDR1 is SQVTM and CDR2 is ANQGSEA in the germline V gene. V usage is TRBV29-1 and J usage is TRBJ1-3, with 7 nucleotides matching TRBD1. The sequences come from peripheral blood, collected 28 days after the second AZD1222 dose. The clonotype originates from an adult who received the AZD1222 COVID-19 vaccine. CDR3 residues: CSSREAGGNLYF. CDR3 bases: TGCAGCTCAAGGGAGGCAGGGGGAAACCTGTATTTT. The whole variable domain, remainder taken from reference TRBV29-1 and TRBJ1-3, is SAVISQKPSRDICQRGTSLTIQCQVDSQVTMMFWYRQQPGQSLTLIATANQGSEATYESGFVIDKFPISRPNLTFSTLTVSNMSPEDSSIYLCSSREAGGNLYFGEGSWLTVV.